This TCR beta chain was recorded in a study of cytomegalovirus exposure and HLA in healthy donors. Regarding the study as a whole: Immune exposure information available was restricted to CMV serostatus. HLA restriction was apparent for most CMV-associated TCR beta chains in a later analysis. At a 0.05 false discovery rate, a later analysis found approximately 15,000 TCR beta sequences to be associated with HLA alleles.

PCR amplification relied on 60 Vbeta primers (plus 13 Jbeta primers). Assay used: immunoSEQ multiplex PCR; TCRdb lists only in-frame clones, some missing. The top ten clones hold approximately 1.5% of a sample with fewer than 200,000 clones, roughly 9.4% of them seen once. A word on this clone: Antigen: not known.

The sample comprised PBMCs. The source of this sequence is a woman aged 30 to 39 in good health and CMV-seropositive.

CDR3 sequence: CASSVRGFGGELFF. The CDR3 DNA reads as TGTGCCAGCAGCGTCAGGGGGTTTGGCGGGGAGCTGTTTTTT. V gene TRBV5-5 combines with J gene TRBJ2-2; 7 bases line up with TRBD1. The germline V gene encodes CDR1 SGHKS and CDR2 YYEKEE (reference sequence). The CDR3 totals 14 residues. The trim removed 4 bases at V and 7 bases at J, leaving 7 bases unmatched.